This T cell receptor (beta chain) appears in the sequencing data of a study of regulatory T cells in long-lasting Graves disease. Sequencing libraries for TCR beta were prepared with iRepertoire HTBI primers and Arm-PCR of CDR3 regions. TCRdb processed the multiplex PCR reads anew with MiXCR; each CDR3 protein has one entry. Counted here are roughly 420,000 distinct CDR3 sequences, 13% to 15% occurring once; the ten biggest clones make up roughly a sixth. This clonotype has ten or more counts. The sample's time point: newly diagnosed GD, antithyroid drugs for less than 3 months. PBMCs provided the RNA from which the TCR library was made. The J segment lost 0 bases and the V segment lost 8 bases, leaving 11 bases of the junction unmatched. Germline CDR1 and CDR2: MDHEN and SYDVKM. There are 16 residues in the CDR3. The sample also formed part of further work on T cells in Graves' hyperthyroidism and ophthalmopathy. That report adds: Most clonotypes that expanded in the thyroid above 0.001 also showed up in blood.

The chain recombines TRBV28 with TRBJ2-3; 7 nucleotides agree with TRBD2. Material: peripheral blood mononuclear cells (PBMCs), obtained at new diagnosis, from a patient treated with antithyroid drugs. This receptor was identified in a woman aged 50 to 65 with Graves disease. The CDR3 is CASGLGRGPSTDTQYF. CDR3 nucleotides: TGTGCCAGCGGCCTGGGGAGGGGACCCAGCACAGATACGCAGTATTTT.